These T cell receptor beta chains were read from a single sample in a study of Ad26.COV2.S vaccination and SARS-CoV-2 variants. Repertoires were generated with immunoSEQ multiplex PCR, while TCRdb's copy carries only in-frame clones and drops some. The repertoire holds about 350,000 clones, with about 85% as singletons. The source was peripheral blood, collected in a trial of Ad26.COV2.S vaccine versus placebo. Source of these receptors: a person aged 18-60 years who received the Ad26.COV2.S COVID-19 vaccine or a placebo. Each CDR3 is given with its conserved first and last residue. Each record gives: J gene, V gene, CDR3 protein.

j_call: TRBJ2-3; v_call: TRBV28; cdr3_aa: CASSLVSLVPLEARDTQYF
j_call: TRBJ2-1; v_call: TRBV5-1; cdr3_aa: CASSLGRTTNNEQFF
j_call: TRBJ2-5; v_call: TRBV5-1; cdr3_aa: CASSWGRGQETQYF
j_call: TRBJ1-2; v_call: TRBV6-6; cdr3_aa: CASRKDRVNGYTF
j_call: TRBJ2-5; v_call: TRBV19; cdr3_aa: CASSPGQHRETQYF
j_call: TRBJ2-5; v_call: TRBV6-6; cdr3_aa: CASSYSGAGVEETQYF
j_call: TRBJ1-1; v_call: TRBV4-3; cdr3_aa: CASSRTGAEAFF
j_call: TRBJ2-5; v_call: TRBV7-9; cdr3_aa: CASSLYVEETQYF
j_call: TRBJ2-7; v_call: TRBV4-3; cdr3_aa: CASSLETSGPYEQYF
j_call: TRBJ2-7; v_call: TRBV6-5; cdr3_aa: CASRGLAGYEQYF
j_call: TRBJ2-7; v_call: TRBV19; cdr3_aa: CASSIGERWTYEQYF
j_call: TRBJ1-6; v_call: TRBV30; cdr3_aa: CAWSADISYNSPLHF
j_call: TRBJ2-1; v_call: TRBV9; cdr3_aa: CASSGDGMIYNEQFF
j_call: TRBJ1-2; v_call: TRBV7-9; cdr3_aa: CASSLNTQMGYGYTF
j_call: TRBJ2-2; v_call: TRBV15; cdr3_aa: CATSRDVNTGELFF
j_call: TRBJ1-5; v_call: TRBV6-1; cdr3_aa: CASSDGRGGIQPQHF
j_call: TRBJ2-7; v_call: TRBV4-3; cdr3_aa: CASSQSRVSYEQYF
j_call: TRBJ1-5; v_call: TRBV6-2/TRBV6-3; cdr3_aa: CASSYSDQYQPQHF
j_call: TRBJ1-1; v_call: TRBV28; cdr3_aa: CASSLVGISTEAFF
j_call: TRBJ1-1; v_call: TRBV7-8; cdr3_aa: CASSLAFRGQGGTLGTEAFF
j_call: TRBJ1-5; v_call: TRBV7-9; cdr3_aa: CASSLGQELNQPQHF
j_call: TRBJ2-5; v_call: TRBV5-5; cdr3_aa: CASSPTGGETQYF
j_call: TRBJ2-5; v_call: TRBV6-2/TRBV6-3; cdr3_aa: CASSYSFGYTYQETQYF
j_call: TRBJ1-6; v_call: TRBV12-3/TRBV12-4; cdr3_aa: CASGRGNYSPLHF
j_call: TRBJ1-5; v_call: TRBV3-1/TRBV3-2; cdr3_aa: CASSQDRGQPQHF